The clone carrying this T cell receptor (beta chain) occurred a few times. Its antigen is unidentified. These data come from a study of identical twins. Findings of the study overall: Conclusions were based on cross-sectional statistical analysis, without following the same donors. Twins showed weaker excess sharing in their beta out-of-frame sequences.

Each CDR3 protein is one row after TCRdb ran MiXCR on the 5' RACE reads. The repertoire holds around 450,000 distinct CDR3 sequences, 14% seen once, with around 0.52% in the top ten. The same sample was also studied in work on yellow fever vaccine responses in identical twins.

Sequenced material: CD4+ T cells sorted from blood. This receptor was identified in a woman aged 18-29 years in good health.

DNA for the CDR3: TGTGCCAGCAGTTTATCCGGGGCGAGTAAGCCCCAGCATTTT. Its translation: CASSLSGASKPQHF. The chain recombines TRBV28 with TRBJ1-5; D perhaps matches TRBD1 (5 bases). Trimming took 1 base from V and 8 from J, leaving 12 bases between them. From germline, CDR1 is MDHEN and CDR2 SYDVKM. The CDR3 length is 14 residues.